This TCR beta chain was identified during a study of shared clonotypes between healthy human individuals. Study context: The people who gave samples were a couple of women and a few men aged 18 to 49.

Notes on this clone: Its antigen is as yet unknown.

The CDR3 consists of 13 residues. V lost 4 bases and J lost 3, with 9 bases in between. Germline V CDR1 and CDR2: SGHTA, FQGNSA. Genomic DNA of each subset was evenly split across several immunoSEQ plates. Unsorted PBMC DNA went through sequencing on ten immunoSEQ deep assay plates. Some clones are missing from TCRdb's copy, which holds only in-frame ones; the method was immunoSEQ multiplex PCR. The sample lists about 480,000 clones; about 75% were seen once. Regarding the study as a whole: Sampling involved blood alone; tissue repertoires likely differ.

The receptor was derived from a woman aged 40 to 55 in good health. Some clones in this sample may be carry-over from other donors' samples. Source material: PBMCs. The V and J genes are TRBV7-2 and TRBJ1-1; TRBD1 is a possible D gene (5 bases). The CDR3 here is CASSWGRDTEAFF. CDR3 DNA sequence: TGTGCCAGCAGCTGGGGCCGGGACACTGAAGCTTTCTTT.